These 27 T cell receptor beta chains were sequenced from one sample in a study of shared clonotypes between healthy human individuals. The assay was immunoSEQ multiplex PCR, and TCRdb's table has in-frame clones only and misses some. The sample shows about 1 million clones, about 76% of them seen only once. The sample taken for sequencing was memory CD4+ T cells sorted from blood. The subset here: CD45RA-negative fraction. The origin of the receptors is a man younger than 35 in good health.

With respect to this clone: Additional DNA sequences in this sample encode the identical CDR3. The chain is built from TRBV27 and TRBJ2-5, with 11 bases fitting TRBD1. The germline gives CDR1 MNHEY, CDR2 SMNVEV (reference sequence). The trim removed 4 bases at V and 4 bases at J, leaving 5 bases unmatched. This CDR3 has 15 amino acids. The CDR3 nucleotides are TGTGCCAGCAGTTCCGGGACAGGGGGGGTAGAGACCCAGTACTTC. It yields the protein CASSSGTGGVETQYF.

The chain recombines TRBV19 with TRBJ1-3; TRBD1 agrees at 7 bases. Germline V CDR1 and CDR2: LNHDA, SQIVND (reference sequence). V dropped 6 bases and J dropped 2; count of bases not matched to a gene: 7. The CDR3 extends over 15 amino acids. The CDR3 DNA reads TGTGCCAGTAGCAGACAGGGCTTGACTGGAAACACCATATATTTT. It specifies CASSRQGLTGNTIYF.

This clone was detected only once. The chain joins TRBV23-1 to TRBJ2-7; TRBD1 is a possible D gene (7 bases). TRBV23-1 is an open reading frame, and its role is uncertain. This CDR3 is built from 16 residues. Trimming shortened V by 6 bases and J by 6 bases, and 24 bases separated the two germline ends. The CDR3 DNA sequence: TGCGCCAGCAGACCTTGGCGGGACAGCTCTTACGGCGAGCAGTACTTC. This codes for CASRPWRDSSYGEQYF.

This clone was recorded a few times. This rearrangement joins TRBV7-2 to TRBJ1-1; tentative D call: TRBD1 (6 bases). Germline-derived CDR1 and CDR2 are SGHTA and FQGNSA. This CDR3 has 14 residues. V lost 3 bases and J lost 4, with 12 bases in between. Written as DNA, the CDR3 is TGTGCCAGCAGCTTGCGTAGGACAGCCACTGAAGCTTTCTTT. Translation: CASSLRRTATEAFF.

The gene calls are TRBV4-3 and TRBJ1-4; unclear D gene. CDR1 LGHNA and CDR2 YSLEER come from the germline V gene. This CDR3 has 14 amino acids. V gave up 4 bases and J gave up 8 bases, with 14 bases separating them. This CDR3 is CASSRGSSTEKLFF. CDR3 DNA: TGCGCCAGCAGCCGAGGGAGTTCTACCGAAAAACTGTTTTTT.

The rearrangement uses TRBV30 and TRBJ2-7; 11 bases map to TRBD2. This CDR3 is 17 amino acids long. Germline trimming cut 1 base from V and 0 bases from J; bases unmatched to any gene: 8. Germline CDR1 is GTSNPN and CDR2 is SVGIG (reference sequence). The CDR3 protein is CAWSARTSGLPSYEQYF. The CDR3 DNA sequence: TGTGCCTGGAGTGCTAGGACTAGCGGGTTACCCTCCTACGAGCAGTACTTC. Drawing the rest from reference TRBV30 and TRBJ2-7, the complete variable domain is SQTIHQWPATLVQPVGSPLSLECTVEGTSNPNLYWYRQAAGRGLQLLFYSVGIGQISSEVPQNLSASRPQDRQFILSSKKLLLSDSGFYLCAWSARTSGLPSYEQYFGPGTRLTVT.

This chain joins TRBV7-9 and TRBJ1-3; no firm D call. V lost 8 bases to trimming and J lost 6 bases, with 8 bases between them. Germline assignment: CDR1 SEHNR and CDR2 FQNEAQ (reference sequence). The CDR3 runs to 11 residues. Here the CDR3 DNA reads TGTGCCAGCGAACTCCTAAACACCATATATTTT. Its protein is CASELLNTIYF.

This clone was seen ten or more times. The genes are TRBV5-8 and TRBJ2-4; perhaps TRBD2 as D (6 bases). The CDR3 is 14 residues long. Trimming took 4 bases from V and 2 from J, leaving 10 bases between them. Germline loops: CDR1 SGHTS, CDR2 YDEGEE. The CDR3 bases are TGTGCCAGCAGCCGGGCGGGATCCAAAAACATTCAGTACTTC. Its translation: CASSRAGSKNIQYF.

This rearrangement joins TRBV18 to TRBJ2-2; 9 positions match TRBD1. The CDR3 length is 14 residues. Unmatched junction bases numbered 3, after V lost 6 bases and J lost 4 bases. Germline assignment: CDR1 KGHSH and CDR2 LQKENI. The DNA of the CDR3 is TGTGCCAGCTCGGAACAGGGGGCCACCGGGGAGCTGTTTTTT. As protein: CASSEQGATGELFF.

The chain couples TRBV2 to TRBJ2-7; TRBD2 matches at 11 bases. The CDR3 is 15 amino acids. Germline loops: CDR1 SNHLY, CDR2 FYNNEI. V was pared by 6 bases and J by 4 bases, with 8 bases of the junction left unmatched. CDR3 sequence: CASRPGLAVVYEQYF. The CDR3 DNA sequence: TGTGCCAGCAGACCGGGACTAGCGGTTGTTTACGAGCAGTACTTC.

The chain recombines TRBV5-4 with TRBJ1-1; 9 positions agree with TRBD1. Germline V gene lookup returns CDR1 SGHNT and CDR2 YYREEE (reference sequence). The V gene end was trimmed by 0 bases and the J gene end by 11 bases; junction bases not matched to a gene: 11. CDR3 size: 15 residues. The CDR3 nucleotides read TGTGCCAGCAGCTTGGGGGGACAGGGCACAGAGATGGCTTTCTTT. This sequence encodes CASSLGGQGTEMAFF.

This chain joins TRBV7-2 and TRBJ2-4; D is unclear. Germline V gives CDR1 SGHTA, CDR2 FQGNSA. V was shortened by 5 bases and J by 4 bases, with 9 bases between the two germline ends. This CDR3 region has 13 residues. CDR3 sequence (DNA): TGTGCCAGCAGCCTCCGATTGAAAAACATTCAGTACTTC. Encoded protein: CASSLRLKNIQYF.

The chain combines TRBV5-4 with TRBJ2-3, with TRBD2 identical over 8 bases. The trim removed 4 bases at V and 5 bases at J, leaving 6 bases unmatched. The CDR3 has 14 residues. Germline lookup yields CDR1 SGHNT and CDR2 YYREEE (reference sequence). CDR3 amino acids: CASSASGGGDTQYF. In nucleotides, the CDR3 is TGTGCCAGCAGCGCCTCCGGGGGGGGAGATACGCAGTATTTT.

This clone was seen only once. The J gene is TRBJ1-6, the V gene TRBV5-4; a possible D gene is TRBD1 (5 bases). The CDR3 spans 15 residues. V was trimmed by 4 bases and J by 7 bases, leaving 15 bases between them. The germline gives CDR1 SGHNT, CDR2 YYREEE (reference sequence). The CDR3 DNA reads TGTGCCAGCAGCCCACCACCGGGACTCAATTCACCCCTCCACTTT. As protein: CASSPPPGLNSPLHF.

The chain is built from TRBV6-5 and TRBJ1-6, with a weak D call TRBD1 (5 bases). Trimming took 6 bases from V and 7 from J, leaving 16 bases between them. Germline V gene sequence: CDR1 MNHEY, CDR2 SVGAGI. CDR3 length: 15 amino acids. The CDR3 reads CASSPVGGGNSPLHF. CDR3 DNA: TGTGCCAGCAGCCCGGTGGGGGGAGGAAATTCACCCCTCCACTTT.

The V gene is TRBV28, the J gene TRBJ1-5; D not certain. Trimming cost V 10 bases and J 0 bases, with 7 bases left between them. The CDR3 loop spans 12 amino acids. CDR1 MDHEN and CDR2 SYDVKM come from the germline V gene. The CDR3 DNA reads TGTGCCACTCGGGGTAGCAATCAGCCCCAGCATTTT. Translated, it gives CATRGSNQPQHF.

The chain combines TRBV30 with TRBJ2-6, with a possible D match to TRBD2 (5 bases). Per the germline V gene, CDR1 is GTSNPN and CDR2 is SVGIG (reference sequence). The CDR3 is 17 residues long. Trimming removed 3 bases from V and 0 bases from J, with 15 bases in between. The CDR3 DNA reads as TGTGCCTGGAGAAAAATTACCGGGGTCTCTGGGGCCAACGTCCTGACTTTC. This codes for CAWRKITGVSGANVLTF. Supplemented by reference TRBV30 and TRBJ2-6, the full variable domain reads SQTIHQWPATLVQPVGSPLSLECTVEGTSNPNLYWYRQAAGRGLQLLFYSVGIGQISSEVPQNLSASRPQDRQFILSSKKLLLSDSGFYLCAWRKITGVSGANVLTFGAGSRLTVL.

This clone was counted once. CDR3 nucleotide sequence: TGTGCCAGCAGCGTAGCGGAGGGGGCGCGGGAGACCCAGTACTTC. Protein sequence: CASSVAEGARETQYF. The chain joins TRBV9 to TRBJ2-5; TRBD1 might be the D (7 bases). CDR3 length: 15 residues. The germline V and J ends were trimmed by 0 bases and 5 bases, with 14 bases remaining between them. CDR1 and CDR2 (germline): SGDLS, YYNGEE.

This rearrangement joins TRBV10-3 to TRBJ2-7, with D maybe TRBD1 (6 bases). The germline V and J ends were trimmed by 9 bases and 6 bases, with 15 bases remaining between them. Germline V gene lookup returns CDR1 ENHRY and CDR2 SYGVKD. The CDR3 contains 12 residues. As DNA, the CDR3 is TGTGCCATAGAGGGGGTCACTGGCGAGCAGTACTTC. This gives the protein CAIEGVTGEQYF.

This clone was recorded once. The gene calls are TRBV10-3 and TRBJ2-4; tentatively, D is TRBD1 or TRBD2 (6 bases each). The CDR3 runs 14 residues. V was trimmed by 3 bases and J by 7 bases, leaving 13 bases between them. Germline CDR1 ENHRY, CDR2 SYGVKD. Here the CDR3 DNA reads TGTGCCATCAGTGATACAGGAGGGGGGAACATTCAGTACTTC. It is translated as CAISDTGGGNIQYF.

Concerning this clone itself: Other DNA sequences of this sample code for an identical CDR3. The chain has TRBV5-1 and TRBJ2-3; a possible D gene is TRBD2 (7 bases). Per the germline V gene, CDR1 is SGHRS and CDR2 is YFSETQ. This CDR3 has 16 amino acids. Deletions cut 4 bases from V and 2 bases from J, with 17 bases between. The DNA for the CDR3 is TGCGCCAGCAGCCTGCTTGGCGGGGGCTCCACAGATACGCAGTATTTT. It codes for CASSLLGGGSTDTQYF.

This chain connects TRBV19 to TRBJ2-2, with 9 bases that match TRBD1. This CDR3 region has 13 residues. After removal of 4 bases from V and 7 bases from J, the junction contained 1 base not matched to a gene. From germline, CDR1 is LNHDA and CDR2 SQIVND (reference sequence). The CDR3 region is CASSRQGVGELFF. CDR3 DNA sequence: TGTGCCAGTAGTAGACAGGGGGTCGGGGAGCTGTTTTTT.

This chain connects TRBV27 to TRBJ1-4; D is uncertain. The CDR3 extends over 14 amino acids. Germline V lookup: CDR1 MNHEY, CDR2 SMNVEV (reference sequence). V lost 8 bases and J 1 base, leaving 11 bases between the germline ends. CDR3 region: CASGRKVTNEKLFF. In DNA, the CDR3 is TGTGCCAGCGGCCGGAAGGTAACTAATGAAAAACTGTTTTTT.

This rearrangement joins TRBV18 to TRBJ2-7; the D gene is possibly TRBD2 (6 bases). Trimming stripped 4 bases from V and 7 bases from J, with 14 bases between. Per germline, CDR1 KGHSH and CDR2 LQKENI. The CDR3 has 13 residues. The CDR3 region is CASSRRDAGEQYF. The CDR3 coding sequence is TGTGCCAGCTCACGCCGGGACGCGGGGGAGCAGTACTTC.

The chain links TRBV7-2 to TRBJ1-2, with D possibly being TRBD1 (5 bases). This CDR3 is 14 amino acids long. Germline V gene data show CDR1 as SGHTA and CDR2 as FQGNSA. V gave up 1 base and J gave up 8 bases, with 14 bases separating them. This CDR3 reads CASSLDRGGVGYTF. The CDR3 DNA reads as TGTGCCAGCAGCTTAGATCGAGGAGGGGTAGGCTACACCTTC.

The sample holds a few counts of this clone. V is TRBV7-2 and J is TRBJ2-7, with 7 bases aligning to TRBD1. Trimming took 5 bases from V and 3 from J; bases not matched to a gene: 7. There are 14 residues in the CDR3. Germline values: CDR1 SGHTA, CDR2 FQGNSA. CDR3 in DNA: TGTGCCAGCAGCCCAAGCAGACAGGGCTACGAGCAGTACTTC. This sequence encodes CASSPSRQGYEQYF.

This chain joins TRBV6-5 and TRBJ2-5; TRBD1 matches at 7 bases. Near its end, the DNA agrees better with TRBJ2-7, so the J call may be wrong. This CDR3 has 14 amino acids. The germline gives CDR1 MNHEY, CDR2 SVGAGI. The CDR3 DNA is TGTGCCAGCAGTTACTCTCCAGGGGGATACGAGCAGTACTTC. Encoded protein: CASSYSPGGYEQYF.